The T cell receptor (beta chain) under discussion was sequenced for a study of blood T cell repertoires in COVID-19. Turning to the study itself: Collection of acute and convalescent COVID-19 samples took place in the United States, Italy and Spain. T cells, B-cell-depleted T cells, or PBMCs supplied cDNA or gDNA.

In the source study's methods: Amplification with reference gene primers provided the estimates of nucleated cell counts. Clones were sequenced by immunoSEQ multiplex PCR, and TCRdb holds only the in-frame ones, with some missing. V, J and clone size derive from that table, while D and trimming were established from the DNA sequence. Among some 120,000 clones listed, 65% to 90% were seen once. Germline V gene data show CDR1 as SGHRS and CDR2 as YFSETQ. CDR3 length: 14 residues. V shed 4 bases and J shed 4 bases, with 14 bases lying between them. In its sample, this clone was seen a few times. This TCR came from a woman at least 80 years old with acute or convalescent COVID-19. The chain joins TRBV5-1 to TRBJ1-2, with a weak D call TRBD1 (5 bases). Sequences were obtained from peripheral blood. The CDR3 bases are TGCGCCAGCAGCATGACAGCCCTAGGCTATGGCTACACCTTC. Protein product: CASSMTALGYGYTF.